This T cell receptor (beta chain) was retrieved from a study of human T cells and chemical hapten exposure (dated by TCRdb to 2020 to 2023). With regard to the full study: For sensitization, 2% DPC in acetone was applied to an approximately 2 cm by approximately 2 cm area of upper inner arm skin. Weekly therapeutic DPC doses were additionally applied to the scalp of patients throughout the roughly 26-week study period. Patch testing was performed on the upper back with Finn chambers containing 0.01% DPC, and the patch tests were scored after 6 days according to International Contact Dermatitis Research Group standards. The mostly female patient cohort included alopecia areata with under or over 50% scalp involvement, alopecia totalis and alopecia universalis. Libraries were combined into a pool for sequencing, and differences in TCR yield between samples came mainly from small differences in library volumes within the pool. The study tracked peripheral blood TCR repertoire changes in vivo during primary and secondary sensitization to the hapten diphenylcyclopropenone (DPC) in alopecia patients. Patient blood was sampled pre-sensitization (week 0) and at 2, 6 and about 24 weeks after DPC sensitization. Approximately 28 alopecia patients gave blood for TCR sequencing at one to four time points (pre-sensitization, 2, 6 and 24 weeks).

The full study reports these points: Because all patients had alopecia, a presumed autoimmune disease, the immune response of the patients might differ from that of healthy individuals. Compared with pre-sensitization or healthy control sets, expanded TCRs formed significantly more large CDR3 similarity clusters, which is consistent with antigen-driven responses. No change with DPC sensitization was found in the number of TCRs above 1 in 1000 frequency, and no evidence of global repertoire structure alterations was found. After repeated subsampling, the strength of the expansion versus patch-test correlation and the threshold at which it became significant changed. Patch test score correlated positively with the number of PT1 expanded TCRs, reaching significance at thresholds 8, 16 and 32 but not at 4.

The method was RACE. Reads for this sample came from a NextSeq 500. Library preparation attached unique molecular identifiers to individual cDNA molecules for quantitative, reproducible TCR counting. Each blood RNA sample was used to sequence both TCR alpha and TCR beta chains. Per the authors' processing: A median of approximately 96,000 TCRs per sample was observed, with a range of 23,224 to 690,600. V, J and CDR3 annotation of the TCR reads was carried out using the Decombinator software suite. For the PS versus PT1 abundance plots, all samples were subsampled to the same number of TCRs (28,000). Expanded TCRs were defined as absent before sensitization and observed at least eight times at the 2-week time point. The raw public data were reprocessed by TCRdb itself: fastp quality trimming at Q25, MiXCR clonotype calling, in-frame beta chains only. Each entry is one CDR3 protein sequence, shown with its most common DNA and genes. The authors' filters were not applied to this entry. The sample records about 120,000 distinct CDR3 sequences, roughly an eighth of which are singletons. The top ten hold around 0.99% of the sample.

The time point label for this specimen denotes: patch test 1, 2 weeks after DPC sensitization. The treatment or condition label, as the study defines it: therapeutic diphenylcyclopropenone sensitization with weekly scalp DPC. Blood at each patch-test visit was drawn before the patch test was applied. Patients were eligible if aged 18 to 70, diagnosed with alopecia and judged suitable for DPC therapy, and pregnant patients were excluded. Unfractionated whole blood was collected in Tempus Blood RNA tubes, and total RNA was extracted from that blood. This clonotype has just a few counts. This clone's antigen is unknown. Base qualities are not at hand, and no much larger clone is one base apart. The trim is 7 bases for V and 8 bases for J, with a gap of 14 bases between the germline ends. CDR1 and CDR2, per the germline V gene, are SQVTM and ANQGSEA. The CDR3 runs 12 amino acids, cysteine and phenylalanine included. This entry keeps only the CDR3 DNA: 36 bases, framed from base 1.

The rearranged segments are TRBV29-1 and TRBJ1-4, with no confidently assigned D gene. The TCR sequence derives from a young man with alopecia areata. Some clones in this sample may be carry-over from other donors' samples. The sample was whole blood, taken in connection with sensitization to the hapten diphenylcyclopropenone (DPC). The nucleotides read TGCAGCGCTCAGCGGGTGGGAGAAAAACTGTTTTTT. Its protein reads: CSAQRVGEKLFF.